The 25 T cell receptor beta chains reported below all come from one sample, sequenced in a study of blood T cell repertoires in COVID-19. Using immunoSEQ multiplex PCR, the repertoire was profiled, and TCRdb retains in-frame clones only, with some absent. The table records over 50,000 clones, approximately 85% of them present only once. The sample taken for sequencing was peripheral blood. These receptors all stem from a human donor in a cohort sampled during active COVID-19.

The gene calls are TRBV18 and TRBJ2-7; 10 bases fit TRBD1. Germline V lookup: CDR1 KGHSH, CDR2 LQKENI. After removal of 2 bases from V and 11 bases from J, the junction contained 12 bases not matched to a gene. The CDR3 is made up of 15 amino acids. This CDR3 is CASSPYDRGRGEKYF. CDR3 DNA: TGTGCCAGCTCACCATACGACAGGGGGCGAGGGGAGAAGTACTTC.

This clone appeared once. CDR3 region: CASSPQNRGDTQYF. The CDR3 region has the DNA TGTGCCAGCTCACCCCAAAACAGGGGGGATACGCAGTATTTT. The rearrangement joins TRBV18 to TRBJ2-3; 8 positions match TRBD1. Germline V gives CDR1 KGHSH, CDR2 LQKENI. The ends lost 3 bases at V and 6 bases at J; junction bases unmatched: 5. The CDR3 loop spans 14 amino acids.

CDR3 sequence: CATSDSPGWAGELFF. CDR3 DNA: TGTGCCACCAGTGATTCTCCCGGGTGGGCCGGGGAGCTGTTTTTT. The chain has TRBV24-1 and TRBJ2-2; D call uncertain. The CDR3 is 15 amino acids. Germline V gene lookup returns CDR1 KGHDR and CDR2 SFDVKD. The ends were cut back, 2 bases at V and 6 bases at J, with 12 bases in the middle.

This chain connects TRBV6-5 to TRBJ2-3; 11 nucleotides match TRBD2. J lost 4 bases, V lost 4 bases, and 4 bases had no gene match. CDR3 length equals 15 residues. CDR1 is MNHEY and CDR2 is SVGAGI in the germline V gene. The CDR3 loop reads CASSSLAGGADTQYF. In nucleotides, the CDR3 is TGTGCCAGCAGTTCCTTAGCGGGAGGGGCAGATACGCAGTATTTT.

The chain combines TRBV24-1 with TRBJ2-3; TRBD1 agrees at 10 bases. CDR3 length: 16 residues. The V segment lost 6 bases and the J segment 5 bases; nucleotides outside the gene matches: 10. CDR1 is KGHDR, CDR2 SFDVKD, per germline. CDR3 loop: CATSTPGTGEGDTQYF. The CDR3 nucleotides read TGTGCCACCAGTACCCCCGGGACAGGGGAGGGAGATACGCAGTATTTT.

The chain combines TRBV12-3 or TRBV12-4 with TRBJ2-5; possible D gene TRBD2, 6 bases. Between the trimmed V and J ends, which lost 5 bases and 5 bases, there was a span of 12 bases. The CDR3 spans 13 residues. CDR3 sequence (DNA): TGTGCCAGCAGTGATCGGGACTCTGAGACCCAGTACTTC. Protein product: CASSDRDSETQYF.

The rearrangement links TRBV19 to TRBJ2-1; 8 bases agree with TRBD1. The V gene end was trimmed by 5 bases and the J gene end by 6 bases; junction bases not matched to a gene: 6. Germline V gene lookup returns CDR1 LNHDA and CDR2 SQIVND (reference sequence). The CDR3 sequence is 14 residues long. The CDR3 region is CASSRTGTGNEQFF. In DNA, the CDR3 is TGTGCCAGTAGTCGCACCGGGACAGGCAATGAGCAGTTCTTC.

The rearrangement uses TRBV9 and TRBJ2-1, with 8 nucleotides matching TRBD1. Germline values: CDR1 SGDLS, CDR2 YYNGEE. V gave up 0 bases and J gave up 3 bases; unmatched junction bases: 8. The CDR3 is 17 residues long. The CDR3 nucleotides read TGTGCCAGCAGCGTAGGGTCAGGGGGCAGTGGCTACAATGAGCAGTTCTTC. Protein product: CASSVGSGGSGYNEQFF. Looking up the rest from reference TRBV9 and TRBJ2-1 gives the full variable domain: DSGVTQTPKHLITATGQRVTLRCSPRSGDLSVYWYQQSLDQGLQFLIQYYNGEERAKGNILERFSAQQFPDLHSELNLSSLELGDSALYFCASSVGSGGSGYNEQFFGPGTRLTVL.

This chain links TRBV9 with TRBJ2-5; 9 positions match TRBD2. The CDR3 totals 15 residues. Germline V gene lookup returns CDR1 SGDLS and CDR2 YYNGEE. Germline trimming cut 0 bases from V and 4 bases from J; bases unmatched to any gene: 4. CDR3 sequence: CASSVGLAGRETQYF. CDR3 DNA: TGTGCCAGCAGCGTAGGCCTAGCGGGGAGAGAGACCCAGTACTTC. The full variable domain, rest sourced from reference TRBV9 and TRBJ2-5, is DSGVTQTPKHLITATGQRVTLRCSPRSGDLSVYWYQQSLDQGLQFLIQYYNGEERAKGNILERFSAQQFPDLHSELNLSSLELGDSALYFCASSVGLAGRETQYFGPGTRLLVL.

V usage is TRBV7-2 and J usage is TRBJ2-1, with TRBD1 matching over 7 bases. The CDR3 is made up of 13 amino acids. The germline V gene has CDR1 SGHTA and CDR2 FQGNSA. J was trimmed by 7 bases and V by 5 bases; bases with no gene match: 5. CDR3 DNA: TGTGCCAGCAGCCGCGACAGGGTAAATGAGCAGTTCTTC. It encodes CASSRDRVNEQFF.

The chain combines TRBV7-2 with TRBJ2-7, with 8 positions matching TRBD2. Trimming cost V 1 base and J 2 bases; bases outside gene matches: 4. CDR3 length equals 15 residues. CDR1 is SGHTA and CDR2 is FQGNSA in the germline V gene. CDR3 sequence (DNA): TGTGCCAGCAGCTTAGGGCCAGCGGGGGCCTACGAGCAGTACTTC. Translating gives CASSLGPAGAYEQYF.

This clone occurred a few times. The rearrangement links TRBV3-1 (or the pseudogene TRBV3-2) to TRBJ1-2; weak D call: TRBD1 (5 bases). V was shortened by 2 bases and J by 5 bases, with 12 bases between the two germline ends. The CDR3 is 14 residues long. Germline lookup yields CDR1 LGHDT and CDR2 YNNKEL (reference sequence). CDR3 DNA sequence: TGTGCCAGCAGCCAAAACAGGTGGGGTTATGGCTACACCTTC. It specifies CASSQNRWGYGYTF.

J is TRBJ2-7 and V is TRBV28; D may be TRBD1 (5 bases). Trimming removed 5 bases at V and 0 bases at J, with 8 bases between. The CDR3 runs to 13 residues. Germline V gene data show CDR1 as MDHEN and CDR2 as SYDVKM. The CDR3 DNA reads as TGTGCCAGCAGTCCCAGGGTCTCCTACGAGCAGTACTTC. As protein: CASSPRVSYEQYF.

The CDR3 nucleotides read TGTGCCAGCAGCGGGCGATCAACTTATAAAGGGGGAGAGACCCAGTACTTC. Protein product: CASSGRSTYKGGETQYF. The chain carries TRBV7-2 and TRBJ2-5; a possible D gene is TRBD1 (6 bases). The CDR3 covers 17 residues. Germline V CDR1 and CDR2: SGHTA, FQGNSA. Trimming took 5 bases from V and 4 from J, leaving 23 bases between them.

This sequence joins TRBV24-1 and TRBJ2-3; the match to TRBD2 covers 9 bases. Germline trimming cut 2 bases from V and 0 bases from J; bases unmatched to any gene: 5. Germline V lookup: CDR1 KGHDR, CDR2 SFDVKD. The CDR3 has 17 amino acids. CDR3 amino acids: CATSDSERGASTDTQYF. As DNA, the CDR3 is TGTGCCACCAGTGATTCGGAGCGGGGGGCTAGCACAGATACGCAGTATTTT.

J is TRBJ2-1 and V is TRBV5-1; TRBD2 agrees at 14 bases. The CDR3 runs to 16 residues. Germline loops: CDR1 SGHRS, CDR2 YFSETQ. The V segment lost 5 bases and the J segment 6 bases; nucleotides outside the gene matches: 7. CDR3: CASSGTSGSLGNEQFF. CDR3 coding DNA: TGCGCCAGCAGTGGGACTAGCGGGAGTTTAGGCAATGAGCAGTTCTTC.

This sequence joins TRBV20-1 and TRBJ2-3, with TRBD2 as a possible D gene (5 bases). The CDR3 sequence is 16 residues long. The germline V gene has CDR1 DFQATT and CDR2 SNEGSKA (reference sequence). V was pared by 3 bases and J by 1 base, with 17 bases between. CDR3 loop: CSASGLGSGRTDTQYF. DNA for the CDR3: TGCAGTGCTAGTGGCCTGGGAAGCGGACGCACAGATACGCAGTATTTT.

The chain combines TRBV9 with TRBJ2-3; D perhaps matches TRBD1 (6 bases). Germline V gene sequence: CDR1 SGDLS, CDR2 YYNGEE. V was pared by 4 bases and J by 0 bases, with 9 bases between. The CDR3 is 14 residues long. The CDR3 DNA follows: TGTGCCAGCAGCAAAACAGGGAGCACAGATACGCAGTATTTT. Protein sequence: CASSKTGSTDTQYF.

The chain links TRBV19 to TRBJ2-7; maybe TRBD1 (5 bases). CDR1 LNHDA and CDR2 SQIVND come from the germline V gene (reference sequence). The CDR3 consists of 13 residues. V lost 6 bases to trimming and J lost 1 base, with 10 bases between them. CDR3: CASSLQGSYEQYF. The CDR3 coding sequence is TGTGCCAGTAGCCTCCAGGGTTCCTACGAGCAGTACTTC.

This clone has just one count. This chain connects TRBV27 to TRBJ1-5; 7 nucleotides align to TRBD1. Germline V CDR1 and CDR2: MNHEY, SMNVEV (reference sequence). V shed 5 bases, J shed 3 bases, and the junction held 7 bases outside the gene matches. The CDR3 loop spans 15 amino acids. The CDR3 spells CASSADRLANQPQHF. The DNA of the CDR3 is TGTGCCAGCAGTGCGGACAGGCTTGCCAATCAGCCCCAGCATTTT.

This rearrangement joins TRBV6-2 or TRBV6-3 to TRBJ1-5; D might be TRBD1 (6 bases). This CDR3 is built from 15 residues. Germline CDR1 is MNHEY and CDR2 is SVGEGT. Trimming shortened V by 6 bases and J by 7 bases, and 19 bases separated the two germline ends. As DNA, the CDR3 is TGTGCCAGCAGCGACGGGGCGGGGGGGCGGCAGCCCCAGCATTTT. This translates into CASSDGAGGRQPQHF.

The V and J genes are TRBV24-1 and TRBJ1-1; 9 positions agree with TRBD1. The CDR3 covers 16 residues. CDR1 is KGHDR and CDR2 is SFDVKD in the germline V gene. After removal of 7 bases from V and 1 base from J, the junction contained 9 bases not matched to a gene. The CDR3 region is CATRAQGAGENTEAFF. The DNA for the CDR3 is TGTGCCACCAGAGCACAGGGGGCGGGTGAGAACACTGAAGCTTTCTTT.

For this clone: Sequence at one end of the junction differs from germline and may be a read error. This chain's CDR3 is CASSQRDSTAVF. DNA of the CDR3: TGTGCCAGCAGCCAGAGGGATTCAACGGCGGTCTTC. This chain connects TRBV14 to TRBJ2-1; maybe TRBD2 (5 bases). The CDR3 runs 12 residues. Germline V gene sequence: CDR1 SGHDN, CDR2 FVKESK.

The rearrangement links TRBV7-6 to TRBJ2-7, with 9 bases matching TRBD2. V gave up 4 bases and J gave up 6 bases; unmatched junction bases: 4. Germline V lookup: CDR1 SGHVS, CDR2 FNYEAQ. The CDR3 covers 13 residues. CDR3 DNA sequence: TGTGCCAGCAGCTCCAGTAGCGGGAGCGAGCAGTACTTC. Protein sequence: CASSSSSGSEQYF.

The chain combines TRBV29-1 with TRBJ2-3; unclear D gene. Germline V gene sequence: CDR1 SQVTM, CDR2 ANQGSEA. V was trimmed by 3 bases and J by 6 bases, leaving 7 bases between them. The CDR3 contains 11 residues. The CDR3 spells CSVESGDTQYF. The CDR3 nucleotides read TGCAGCGTTGAGTCCGGGGATACGCAGTATTTT.